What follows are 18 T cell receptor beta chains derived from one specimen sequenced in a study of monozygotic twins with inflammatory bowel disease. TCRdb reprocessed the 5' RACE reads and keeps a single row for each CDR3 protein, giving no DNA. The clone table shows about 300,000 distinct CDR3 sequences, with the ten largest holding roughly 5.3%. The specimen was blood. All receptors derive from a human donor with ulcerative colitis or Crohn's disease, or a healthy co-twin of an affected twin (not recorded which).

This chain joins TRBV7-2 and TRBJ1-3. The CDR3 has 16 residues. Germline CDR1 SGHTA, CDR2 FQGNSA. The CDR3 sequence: CASSQIGAGSGNTIYF.

This chain's CDR3 is CASSGPYLDGSYEQYF. The chain employs TRBV7-9 and TRBJ2-7. The CDR3 covers 16 residues. Germline V gene lookup returns CDR1 SEHNR and CDR2 FQNEAQ (reference sequence). The whole variable domain, remainder taken from reference TRBV7-9 and TRBJ2-7, is DTGVSQNPRHKITKRGQNVTFRCDPISEHNRLYWYRQTLGQGPEFLTYFQNEAQLEKSRLLSDRFSAERPKGSFSTLEIQRTEQGDSAMYLCASSGPYLDGSYEQYFGPGTRLTVT.

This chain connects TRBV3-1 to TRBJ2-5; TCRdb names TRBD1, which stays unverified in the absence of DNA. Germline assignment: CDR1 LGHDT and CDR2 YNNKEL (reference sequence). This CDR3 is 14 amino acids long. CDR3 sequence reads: CASSKSGGDGAQYF.

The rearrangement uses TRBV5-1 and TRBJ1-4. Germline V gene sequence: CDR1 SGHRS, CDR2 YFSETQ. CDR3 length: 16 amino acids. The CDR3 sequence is CASSLGRELVNEKLFF.

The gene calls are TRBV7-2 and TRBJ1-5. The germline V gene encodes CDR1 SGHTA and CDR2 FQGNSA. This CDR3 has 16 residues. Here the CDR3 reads CASSLVWQVGGQPQHF.

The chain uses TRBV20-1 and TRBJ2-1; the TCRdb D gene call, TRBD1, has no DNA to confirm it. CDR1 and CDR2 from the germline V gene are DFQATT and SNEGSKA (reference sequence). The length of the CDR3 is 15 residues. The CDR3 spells CSAFPGQGYRDEQFF.

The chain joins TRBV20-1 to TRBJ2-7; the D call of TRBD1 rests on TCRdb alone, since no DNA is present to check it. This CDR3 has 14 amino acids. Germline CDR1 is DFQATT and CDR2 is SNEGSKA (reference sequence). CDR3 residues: CSAQAGTGNHEQYF.

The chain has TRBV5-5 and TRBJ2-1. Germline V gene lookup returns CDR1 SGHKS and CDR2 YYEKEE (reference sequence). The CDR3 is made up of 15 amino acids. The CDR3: CASTSVLGYYNEQFF.

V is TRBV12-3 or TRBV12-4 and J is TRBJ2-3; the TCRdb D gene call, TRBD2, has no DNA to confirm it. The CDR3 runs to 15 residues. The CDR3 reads CASSTGGAHTDTQYF.

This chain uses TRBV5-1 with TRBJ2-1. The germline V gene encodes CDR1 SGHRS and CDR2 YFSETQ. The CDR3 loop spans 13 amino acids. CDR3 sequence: CASSPRTYNEQFF.

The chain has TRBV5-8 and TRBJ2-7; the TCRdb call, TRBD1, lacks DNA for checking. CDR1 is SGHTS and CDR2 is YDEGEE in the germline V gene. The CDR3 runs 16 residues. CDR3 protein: CASSLVPGEKTYEQYF.

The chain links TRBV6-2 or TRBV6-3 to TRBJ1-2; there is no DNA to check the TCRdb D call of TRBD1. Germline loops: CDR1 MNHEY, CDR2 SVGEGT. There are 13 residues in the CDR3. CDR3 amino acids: CASSYGDVYGYTF.

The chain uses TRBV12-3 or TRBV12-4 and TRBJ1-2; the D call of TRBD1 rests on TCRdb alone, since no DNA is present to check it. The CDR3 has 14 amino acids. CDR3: CASRPQGAPDGYTF.

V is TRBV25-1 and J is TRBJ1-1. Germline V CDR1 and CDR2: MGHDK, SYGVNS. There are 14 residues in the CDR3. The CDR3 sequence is CASSEGRQNTEAFF.

CDR3 residues: CASSYPPSGSYEQYF. J is TRBJ2-7 and V is TRBV6-2 or TRBV6-3; TCRdb outputs TRBD1, but without DNA this stays unchecked. The V gene's germline CDR1 is MNHEY and CDR2 SVGEGT. This CDR3 has 15 amino acids.

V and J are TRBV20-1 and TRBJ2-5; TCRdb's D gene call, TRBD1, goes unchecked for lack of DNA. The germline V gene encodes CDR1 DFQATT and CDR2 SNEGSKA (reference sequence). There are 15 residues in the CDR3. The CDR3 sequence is CSAPTGWPPQETQYF.

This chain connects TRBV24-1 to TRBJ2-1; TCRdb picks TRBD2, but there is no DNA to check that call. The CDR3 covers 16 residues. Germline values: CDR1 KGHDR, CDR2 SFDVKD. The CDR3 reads CATSERDYSSYNEQFF.

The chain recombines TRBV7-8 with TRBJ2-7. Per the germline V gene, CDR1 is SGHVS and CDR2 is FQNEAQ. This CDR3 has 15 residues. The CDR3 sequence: CASSLRRLHDGMEYF.